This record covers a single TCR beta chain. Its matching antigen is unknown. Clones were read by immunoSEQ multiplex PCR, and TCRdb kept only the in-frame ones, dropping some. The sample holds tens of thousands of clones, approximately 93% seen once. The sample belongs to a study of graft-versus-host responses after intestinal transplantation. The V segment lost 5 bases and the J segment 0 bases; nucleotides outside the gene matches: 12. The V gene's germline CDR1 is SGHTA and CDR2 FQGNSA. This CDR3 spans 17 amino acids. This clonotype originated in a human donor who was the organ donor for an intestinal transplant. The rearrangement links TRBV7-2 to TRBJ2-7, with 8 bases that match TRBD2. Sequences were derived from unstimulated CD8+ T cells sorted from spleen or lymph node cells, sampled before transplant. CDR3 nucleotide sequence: TGTGCCAGCAGCATCACGGGCGGCGGGAGGTACTCCTACGAGCAGTACTTC. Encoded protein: CASSITGGGRYSYEQYF.